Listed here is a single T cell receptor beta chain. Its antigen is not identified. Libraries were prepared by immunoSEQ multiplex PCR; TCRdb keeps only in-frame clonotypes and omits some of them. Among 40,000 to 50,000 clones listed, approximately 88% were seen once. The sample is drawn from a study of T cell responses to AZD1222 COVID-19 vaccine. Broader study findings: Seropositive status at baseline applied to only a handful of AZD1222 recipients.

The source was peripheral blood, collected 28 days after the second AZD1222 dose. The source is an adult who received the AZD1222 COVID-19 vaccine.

The CDR3 DNA reads TGTGCCAGCAGTGAATGGATGGGTTATGGCTACACCTTC. Its translation: CASSEWMGYGYTF. The chain employs TRBV6-1 and TRBJ1-2; no clear D gene. The CDR3 is 13 amino acids. Germline-derived CDR1 and CDR2 are MNHNS and SASEGT. The V end was cut by 2 bases, the J end by 5 bases, with 9 bases between.